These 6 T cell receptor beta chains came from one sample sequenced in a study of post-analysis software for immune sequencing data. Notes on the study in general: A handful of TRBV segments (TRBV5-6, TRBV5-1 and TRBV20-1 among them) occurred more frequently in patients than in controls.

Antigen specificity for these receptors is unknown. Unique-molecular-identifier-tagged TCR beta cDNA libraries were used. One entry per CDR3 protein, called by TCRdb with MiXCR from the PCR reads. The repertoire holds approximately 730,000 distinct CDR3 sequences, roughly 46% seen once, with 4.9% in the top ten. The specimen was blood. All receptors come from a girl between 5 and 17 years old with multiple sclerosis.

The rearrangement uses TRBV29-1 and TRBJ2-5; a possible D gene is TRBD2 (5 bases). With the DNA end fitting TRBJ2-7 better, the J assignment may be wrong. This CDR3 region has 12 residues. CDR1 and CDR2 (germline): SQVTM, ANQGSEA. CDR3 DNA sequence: TGCAGCGTTTATGCCGGGACCTACGAGCAGTACTTC. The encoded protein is CSVYAGTYEQYF.

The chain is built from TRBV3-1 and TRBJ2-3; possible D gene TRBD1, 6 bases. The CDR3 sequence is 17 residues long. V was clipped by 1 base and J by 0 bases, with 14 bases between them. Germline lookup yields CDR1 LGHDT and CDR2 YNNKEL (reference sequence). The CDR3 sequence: CASSQVRGGRSTDTQYF. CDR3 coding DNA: TGTGCCAGCAGCCAAGTCCGAGGGGGAAGGAGCACAGATACGCAGTATTTT.

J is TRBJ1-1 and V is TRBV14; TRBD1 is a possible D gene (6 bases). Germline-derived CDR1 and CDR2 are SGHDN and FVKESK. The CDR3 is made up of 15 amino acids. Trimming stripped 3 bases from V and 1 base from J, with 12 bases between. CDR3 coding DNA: TGTGCCAGCAGCCACTCAGGACAGCCGAACACTGAAGCTTTCTTT. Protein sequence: CASSHSGQPNTEAFF.

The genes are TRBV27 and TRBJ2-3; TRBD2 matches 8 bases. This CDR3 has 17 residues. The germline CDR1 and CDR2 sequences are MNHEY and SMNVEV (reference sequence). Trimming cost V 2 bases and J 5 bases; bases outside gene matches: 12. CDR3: CASSLLRPGGSIDTQYF. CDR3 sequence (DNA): TGTGCCAGCAGTTTACTTCGGCCGGGAGGGTCAATAGATACGCAGTATTTT.

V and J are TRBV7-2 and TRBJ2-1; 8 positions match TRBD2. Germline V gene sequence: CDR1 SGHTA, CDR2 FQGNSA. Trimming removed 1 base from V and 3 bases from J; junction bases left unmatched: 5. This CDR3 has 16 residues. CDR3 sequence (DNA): TGTGCCAGCAGCTTAGGGGCAGCGGGAGTCTACAATGAGCAGTTCTTC. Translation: CASSLGAAGVYNEQFF.

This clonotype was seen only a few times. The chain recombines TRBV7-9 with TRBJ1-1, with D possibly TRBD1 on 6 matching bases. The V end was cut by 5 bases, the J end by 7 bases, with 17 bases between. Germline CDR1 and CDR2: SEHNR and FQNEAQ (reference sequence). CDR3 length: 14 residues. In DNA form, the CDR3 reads TGTGCCAGCAGCCCACCCTACAGGGCAGGTGAAGCTTTCTTT. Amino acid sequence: CASSPPYRAGEAFF.